The next 10 T cell receptor beta chains were all read from a single sample in a study of T cell responses to AZD1222 COVID-19 vaccine. The table came from immunoSEQ multiplex PCR; TCRdb's copy has only in-frame clones and leaves some out. The repertoire holds 100,000 to 150,000 clones, with approximately 88% as singletons. This material consisted of peripheral blood, taken on day 0 of AZD1222 vaccination. Source of these receptors: an adult in good health.

This sequence joins TRBV3-1 (or the pseudogene TRBV3-2) and TRBJ2-7, with D perhaps TRBD2 (5 bases). The CDR3 extends over 12 amino acids. Germline V gene lookup returns CDR1 LGHDT and CDR2 YNNKEL (reference sequence). The V end lost 2 bases, the J end lost 6 bases, and 8 bases lay between the germline ends. CDR3 bases: TGTGCCAGCAGCCAATCCGGGGTCGAGCAGTACTTC. It is translated as CASSQSGVEQYF.

The chain couples TRBV4-1 to TRBJ1-5; the D gene is possibly TRBD1 (6 bases). This CDR3 has 16 amino acids. Per the germline V gene, CDR1 is MGHRA and CDR2 is YSYEKL. V was cut by 0 bases and J by 6 bases, with 15 bases left in between. CDR3 in amino acids: CASSQDRVQGGQPQHF. In DNA form, the CDR3 reads TGCGCCAGCAGCCAAGACCGGGTTCAAGGGGGTCAGCCCCAGCATTTT.

This rearrangement joins TRBV7-2 to TRBJ1-5; D gene unclear. With 1 base removed from V and 6 bases from J, the gap between germline ends came to 13 bases. The CDR3 consists of 15 residues. The germline V gene encodes CDR1 SGHTA and CDR2 FQGNSA. The CDR3 DNA reads as TGTGCCAGCAGCTTAGGCTTATCTCGGGGTCAGCCCCAGCATTTT. It is translated as CASSLGLSRGQPQHF.

The chain joins TRBV28 to TRBJ2-7, with D tentatively TRBD2 (5 bases). The germline gives CDR1 MDHEN, CDR2 SYDVKM. CDR3 length equals 12 residues. Trimming took 5 bases from V and 7 from J, leaving 12 bases between them. This CDR3 reads CASSISRREQYF. In nucleotides, the CDR3 is TGTGCCAGCAGTATAAGTCGGAGGGAGCAGTACTTC.

The chain joins TRBV6-5 to TRBJ1-6, with D perhaps matching TRBD1 (6 bases). CDR3 length: 16 residues. Germline V gene sequence: CDR1 MNHEY, CDR2 SVGAGI. V was clipped by 0 bases and J by 8 bases, with 14 bases between them. In DNA, the CDR3 is TGTGCCAGCAGTTACTCGTCGGGGGCAAACTATTCACCCCTCCACTTT. Translating gives CASSYSSGANYSPLHF.

The chain has TRBV9 and TRBJ1-2, with D possibly matching TRBD1 (6 bases). The CDR3 sequence is 15 residues long. V lost 0 bases to trimming and J lost 6 bases, with 15 bases between them. The germline V gene has CDR1 SGDLS and CDR2 YYNGEE. The CDR3: CASSVAFTGWNGYTF. DNA for the CDR3: TGTGCCAGCAGCGTAGCTTTCACAGGGTGGAATGGCTACACCTTC.

The genes are TRBV29-1 and TRBJ1-2, with 9 bases fitting TRBD1. Trimming at V came to 7 bases and at J to 4 bases, leaving 4 bases not matched to a gene. The CDR3 covers 12 residues. CDR1 SQVTM and CDR2 ANQGSEA come from the germline V gene. DNA of the CDR3: TGCAGCGCAGAGACAGGGGGCTATGGCTACACCTTC. Protein sequence: CSAETGGYGYTF.

Comments on this clone: Other DNA sequences from this sample encode an identical CDR3 as well. This sequence joins TRBV30 and TRBJ1-3; the D is unclear. The CDR3 contains 12 residues. Trimming stripped 4 bases from V and 3 bases from J, with 7 bases between. CDR1 and CDR2 (germline): GTSNPN, SVGIG (reference sequence). CDR3 DNA sequence: TGTGCCTGGACGGGGAGTGGAAACACCATATATTTT. Its translation: CAWTGSGNTIYF.

The V call is TRBV2, the J call TRBJ1-3; TRBD1 aligns across 10 bases. The V segment lost 6 bases and the J segment 8 bases; nucleotides outside the gene matches: 10. The germline V gene encodes CDR1 SNHLY and CDR2 FYNNEI. The CDR3 loop spans 15 amino acids. As DNA, the CDR3 is TGTGCCAGCAGGGTCGACCGGGACAGGGGACACACCATATATTTT. Its translation is CASRVDRDRGHTIYF. Drawing the rest from reference TRBV2 and TRBJ1-3, the complete variable domain is EPEVTQTPSHQVTQMGQEVILRCVPISNHLYFYWYRQILGQKVEFLVSFYNNEISEKSEIFDDQFSVERPDGSNFTLKIRSTKLEDSAMYFCASRVDRDRGHTIYFGEGSWLTVV.

This chain uses TRBV19 with TRBJ1-2; a weak D match, TRBD1 (6 bases). Trimming cost V 6 bases and J 8 bases, with 16 bases left between them. Germline assignment: CDR1 LNHDA and CDR2 SQIVND (reference sequence). This CDR3 is built from 13 residues. CDR3: CASRPSGGPGYTF. The CDR3, as DNA: TGTGCCAGTAGGCCCTCGGGGGGGCCGGGCTACACCTTC.